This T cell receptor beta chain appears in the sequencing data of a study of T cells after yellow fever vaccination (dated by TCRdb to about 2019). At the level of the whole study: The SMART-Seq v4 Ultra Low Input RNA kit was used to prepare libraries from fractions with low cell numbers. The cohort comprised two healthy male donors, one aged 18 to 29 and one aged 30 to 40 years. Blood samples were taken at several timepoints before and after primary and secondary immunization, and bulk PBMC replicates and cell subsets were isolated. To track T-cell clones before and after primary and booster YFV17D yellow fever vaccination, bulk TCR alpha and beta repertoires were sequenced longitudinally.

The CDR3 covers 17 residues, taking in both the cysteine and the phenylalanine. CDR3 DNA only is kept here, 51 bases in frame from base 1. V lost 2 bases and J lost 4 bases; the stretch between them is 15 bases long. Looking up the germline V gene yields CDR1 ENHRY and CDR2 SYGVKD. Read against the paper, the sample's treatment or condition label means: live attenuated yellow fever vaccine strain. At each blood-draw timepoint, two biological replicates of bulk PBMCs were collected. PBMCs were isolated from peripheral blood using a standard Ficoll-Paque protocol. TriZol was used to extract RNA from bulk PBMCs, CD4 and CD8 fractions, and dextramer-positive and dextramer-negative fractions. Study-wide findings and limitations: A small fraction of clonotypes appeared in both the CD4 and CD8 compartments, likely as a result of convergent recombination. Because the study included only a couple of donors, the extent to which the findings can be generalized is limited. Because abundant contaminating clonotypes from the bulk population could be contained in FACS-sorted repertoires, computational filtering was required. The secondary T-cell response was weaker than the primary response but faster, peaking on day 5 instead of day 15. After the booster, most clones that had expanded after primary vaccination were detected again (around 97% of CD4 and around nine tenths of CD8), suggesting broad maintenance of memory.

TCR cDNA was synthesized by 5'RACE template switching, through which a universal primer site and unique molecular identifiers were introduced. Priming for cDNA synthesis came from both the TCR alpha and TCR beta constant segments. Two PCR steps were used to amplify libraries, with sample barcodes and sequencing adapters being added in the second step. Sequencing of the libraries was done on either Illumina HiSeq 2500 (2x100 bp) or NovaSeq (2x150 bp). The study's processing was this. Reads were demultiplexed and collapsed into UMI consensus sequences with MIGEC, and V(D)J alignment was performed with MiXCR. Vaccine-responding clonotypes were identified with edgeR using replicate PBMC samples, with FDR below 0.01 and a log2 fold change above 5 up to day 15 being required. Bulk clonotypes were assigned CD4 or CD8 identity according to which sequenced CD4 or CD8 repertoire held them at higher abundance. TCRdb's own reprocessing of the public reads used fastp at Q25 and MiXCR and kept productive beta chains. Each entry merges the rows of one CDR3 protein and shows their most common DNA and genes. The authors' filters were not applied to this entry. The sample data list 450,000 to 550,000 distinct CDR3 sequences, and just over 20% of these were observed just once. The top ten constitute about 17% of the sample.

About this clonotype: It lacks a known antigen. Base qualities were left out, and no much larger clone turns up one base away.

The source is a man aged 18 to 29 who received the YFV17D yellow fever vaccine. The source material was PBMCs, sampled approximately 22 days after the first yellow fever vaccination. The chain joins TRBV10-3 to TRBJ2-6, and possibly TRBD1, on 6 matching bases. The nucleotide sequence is TGTGCCATCAGTGAGGGGACACCAAATCGCGGGGCCAACGTCCTGACTTTC. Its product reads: CAISEGTPNRGANVLTF.